A selection of T cell receptor beta chains follows, all from one sample in a study of post-analysis software for immune sequencing data. TCRdb re-analysed the PCR reads in MiXCR, keeping a single row per CDR3 protein. This sample has hundreds of thousands of distinct CDR3 sequences, with about 27% found just once. The source material was blood. The receptors stem from a girl aged 10-17 years with multiple sclerosis. CDR3s include the opening cysteine and the closing phenylalanine or tryptophan. Each record gives: J gene, clone size, D gene, V gene, CDR3 protein, CDR3 DNA. A D gene is named only where the DNA matches it firmly. Clone size is given for some rows only: seen once, a few or many times, or a class if the clone is expanded.

j_gene: TRBJ2-5; abundance: NA; d_gene: NA; v_gene: TRBV28; CDR3aa: CASSLVVMGPPETQYF; CDR3nt: TGTGCCAGCAGTTTGGTTGTGATGGGACCCCCGGAGACCCAGTACTTC
j_gene: TRBJ1-5; abundance: NA; d_gene: NA; v_gene: TRBV27; CDR3aa: CASSSGNSNQPQHF; CDR3nt: TGTGCCAGTAGTTCCGGGAATAGCAATCAGCCCCAGCATTTT
j_gene: TRBJ2-1; abundance: NA; d_gene: TRBD2; v_gene: TRBV5-1; CDR3aa: CASSVTSGGAGEQFF; CDR3nt: TGCGCCAGCAGCGTCACTAGCGGGGGGGCAGGTGAGCAGTTCTTC
j_gene: TRBJ1-1; abundance: NA; d_gene: TRBD1; v_gene: TRBV6-5; CDR3aa: CASSRLDRGRAFF; CDR3nt: TGTGCCAGCAGTAGGTTGGACAGGGGGAGAGCTTTCTTT
j_gene: TRBJ1-4; abundance: few; d_gene: NA; v_gene: TRBV6-5; CDR3aa: CASQQRGEKLFF; CDR3nt: TGTGCCAGTCAGCAACGGGGGGAAAAACTGTTTTTT
j_gene: TRBJ2-3; abundance: many; d_gene: NA; v_gene: TRBV10-3; CDR3aa: CAISDWQGDRVDTQYF; CDR3nt: TGTGCCATCAGTGACTGGCAGGGTGATCGAGTAGATACGCAGTATTTT
j_gene: TRBJ2-7; abundance: NA; d_gene: NA; v_gene: TRBV7-2; CDR3aa: CASSSETGYEQYF; CDR3nt: TGTGCCAGCAGCTCAGAGACAGGCTACGAGCAGTACTTC
j_gene: TRBJ2-3; abundance: NA; d_gene: NA; v_gene: TRBV5-1; CDR3aa: CASNPFTPSTDTQYF; CDR3nt: TGCGCCAGCAACCCGTTTACGCCTAGCACAGATACGCAGTATTTT
j_gene: TRBJ2-3; abundance: many; d_gene: NA; v_gene: TRBV29-1; CDR3aa: CSVEGSSTDTQYF; CDR3nt: TGCAGCGTTGAAGGGTCCAGCACAGATACGCAGTATTTT
j_gene: TRBJ2-3; abundance: few; d_gene: TRBD1; v_gene: TRBV29-1; CDR3aa: CSGGQGGPDTQYF; CDR3nt: TGCAGCGGCGGACAGGGAGGACCAGATACGCAGTATTTT
j_gene: TRBJ2-7; abundance: once; d_gene: TRBD2; v_gene: TRBV6-1; CDR3aa: CASSEALWVGLADFYEQYF; CDR3nt: TGTGCCAGCAGTGAAGCCCTTTGGGTAGGGCTAGCGGACTTCTACGAGCAGTACTTC
j_gene: TRBJ1-4; abundance: NA; d_gene: NA; v_gene: TRBV5-5; CDR3aa: CASSNPGLPGKLFF; CDR3nt: TGTGCCAGCAGCAATCCCGGGCTCCCAGGAAAACTGTTTTTT
j_gene: TRBJ2-6; abundance: NA; d_gene: NA; v_gene: TRBV4-3; CDR3aa: CANSQDHWVTGANVLTF; CDR3nt: TGCGCCAACAGCCAAGATCACTGGGTCACTGGGGCCAACGTCCTGACTTTC
j_gene: TRBJ2-1; abundance: few; d_gene: NA; v_gene: TRBV27; CDR3aa: CASSSRGLGKYNEQFF; CDR3nt: TGTGCCAGCAGTTCTAGGGGTCTTGGGAAGTACAATGAGCAGTTCTTC
j_gene: TRBJ1-2; abundance: NA; d_gene: TRBD1; v_gene: TRBV6-5; CDR3aa: CASSYSTGGDGYTF; CDR3nt: TGTGCCAGCAGTTACTCGACAGGGGGCGATGGCTACACCTTC
j_gene: TRBJ2-3; abundance: few; d_gene: NA; v_gene: TRBV7-6; CDR3aa: CASSFGQNTDTQYF; CDR3nt: TGTGCCAGCAGCTTCGGACAGAACACAGATACGCAGTATTTT
j_gene: TRBJ1-1; abundance: few; d_gene: TRBD1; v_gene: TRBV6-5; CDR3aa: CASSYLLTGDTEAFF; CDR3nt: TGTGCCAGCAGTTACCTACTTACAGGGGACACTGAAGCTTTCTTT
j_gene: TRBJ2-3; abundance: many; d_gene: TRBD1; v_gene: TRBV29-1; CDR3aa: CSLRQGLTTDTQYF; CDR3nt: TGCAGCCTCCGACAGGGGTTGACCACAGATACGCAGTATTTT
j_gene: TRBJ2-5; abundance: few; d_gene: NA; v_gene: TRBV5-4; CDR3aa: CASRPEGPRGETQYF; CDR3nt: TGTGCCAGCAGACCTGAGGGACCCAGGGGAGAGACCCAGTACTTC
j_gene: TRBJ2-7; abundance: once; d_gene: TRBD2; v_gene: TRBV7-2; CDR3aa: CANRTTLAGGGETRYF; CDR3nt: TGTGCCAACAGGACCACCTTAGCGGGAGGAGGGGAGACCCGGTACTTC
j_gene: TRBJ2-1; abundance: NA; d_gene: NA; v_gene: TRBV7-7; CDR3aa: CASSSGTVGNEQFF; CDR3nt: TGTGCTAGCAGCTCTGGGACGGTAGGCAATGAGCAGTTCTTC
j_gene: TRBJ2-1; abundance: many; d_gene: TRBD2; v_gene: TRBV28; CDR3aa: CASSFLAGGNNEQFF; CDR3nt: TGTGCCAGCAGTTTCCTAGCGGGAGGTAACAATGAGCAGTTCTTC
j_gene: TRBJ2-1; abundance: NA; d_gene: NA; v_gene: TRBV20-1; CDR3aa: CSARDLGGPALYEQFF; CDR3nt: TGCAGTGCTAGAGATCTTGGGGGCCCTGCCCTTTATGAGCAGTTCTTC
j_gene: TRBJ2-3; abundance: many; d_gene: TRBD2; v_gene: TRBV9; CDR3aa: CASSLGLAGETDTQYF; CDR3nt: TGTGCCAGCAGCCTGGGACTAGCGGGGGAAACAGATACGCAGTATTTT
j_gene: TRBJ2-7; abundance: NA; d_gene: NA; v_gene: TRBV5-5; CDR3aa: CASSLERQPYEQYF; CDR3nt: TGTGCCAGCAGCTTGGAGAGGCAGCCCTACGAGCAGTACTTC
j_gene: TRBJ2-7; abundance: many; d_gene: TRBD1; v_gene: TRBV29-1; CDR3aa: CSVEETGSSYEQYF; CDR3nt: TGCAGCGTTGAAGAGACAGGGAGCTCCTACGAGCAGTACTTC
j_gene: TRBJ2-4; abundance: NA; d_gene: TRBD1; v_gene: TRBV7-8; CDR3aa: CASSLPEQGTIGSLAKNIQYF; CDR3nt: TGTGCCAGCAGCTTACCGGAACAGGGGACCATAGGGTCACTAGCCAAAAACATTCAGTACTTC
j_gene: TRBJ1-1; abundance: few; d_gene: NA; v_gene: TRBV20-1; CDR3aa: CSAKTEGGTEAFF; CDR3nt: TGCAGTGCGAAAACAGAAGGGGGCACTGAAGCTTTCTTT
j_gene: TRBJ2-1; abundance: NA; d_gene: NA; v_gene: TRBV7-2; CDR3aa: CASSPGRFMASEQFF; CDR3nt: TGTGCCAGCAGCCCGGGACGGTTTATGGCGAGTGAGCAGTTCTTC
j_gene: TRBJ2-7; abundance: NA; d_gene: NA; v_gene: TRBV7-6; CDR3aa: CASSFGQSSSCEQYF; CDR3nt: TGTGCCAGCAGCTTCGGGCAGAGCTCCTCCTGCGAGCAGTACTTC
j_gene: TRBJ2-2; abundance: NA; d_gene: NA; v_gene: TRBV28; CDR3aa: CASSLIGDPNTGELFF; CDR3nt: TGTGCCAGCAGTTTAATCGGGGATCCTAACACCGGGGAGCTGTTTTTT
j_gene: TRBJ1-5; abundance: few; d_gene: NA; v_gene: TRBV28; CDR3aa: CASSSPGQPNQPQHF; CDR3nt: TGTGCCAGCAGTTCTCCCGGTCAGCCAAATCAGCCCCAGCATTTT
j_gene: TRBJ2-7; abundance: NA; d_gene: TRBD2; v_gene: TRBV7-9; CDR3aa: CASSRAGGVPEQYF; CDR3nt: TGTGCCAGCAGTCGAGCGGGAGGTGTACCCGAGCAGTACTTC
j_gene: TRBJ2-5; abundance: NA; d_gene: TRBD2; v_gene: TRBV5-1; CDR3aa: CASSQAGVETQYF; CDR3nt: TGCGCCAGCAGCCAAGCGGGGGTGGAGACCCAGTACTTC
j_gene: TRBJ2-3; abundance: NA; d_gene: TRBD2; v_gene: TRBV9; CDR3aa: CASSARTSGAGTQYF; CDR3nt: TGTGCCAGCAGCGCCCGGACTAGCGGGGCCGGCACGCAGTATTTT
j_gene: TRBJ1-4; abundance: NA; d_gene: TRBD1; v_gene: TRBV2; CDR3aa: CAARDRGHSNEKLFF; CDR3nt: TGTGCCGCCCGGGACAGGGGGCATAGTAATGAAAAACTGTTTTTT
j_gene: TRBJ2-1; abundance: few; d_gene: NA; v_gene: TRBV29-1; CDR3aa: CSVERLPSSYNEQFF; CDR3nt: TGCAGCGTTGAGAGGCTTCCTAGCTCCTACAATGAGCAGTTCTTC
j_gene: TRBJ2-1; abundance: many; d_gene: NA; v_gene: TRBV6-6; CDR3aa: CASIPGPGVTYNEQFF; CDR3nt: TGTGCCAGCATCCCCGGCCCAGGCGTAACCTACAATGAGCAGTTCTTC
j_gene: TRBJ2-1; abundance: NA; d_gene: TRBD2; v_gene: TRBV20-1; CDR3aa: CSARRGGAGGQDSEQFF; CDR3nt: TGCAGTGCTAGGAGAGGCGGAGCGGGAGGGCAGGATTCTGAGCAGTTCTTC
j_gene: TRBJ2-7; abundance: few; d_gene: NA; v_gene: TRBV7-2; CDR3aa: CASSPTSGSQYF; CDR3nt: TGTGCCAGCAGCCCCACTTCAGGGTCCCAGTACTTC
j_gene: TRBJ2-1; abundance: NA; d_gene: NA; v_gene: TRBV20-1; CDR3aa: CSARVLPGSRFF; CDR3nt: TGCAGTGCTAGAGTTCTCCCGGGGTCACGGTTCTTC
j_gene: TRBJ2-7; abundance: many; d_gene: TRBD1; v_gene: TRBV9; CDR3aa: CASSVGTGRTYEQYF; CDR3nt: TGTGCCAGCAGCGTAGGGACAGGGCGAACCTACGAGCAGTACTTC
j_gene: TRBJ2-1; abundance: NA; d_gene: TRBD1; v_gene: TRBV7-9; CDR3aa: CASSPGTGLFF; CDR3nt: TGTGCCAGCAGCCCCGGGACAGGGTTGTTCTTC
j_gene: TRBJ2-3; abundance: few; d_gene: NA; v_gene: TRBV5-6; CDR3aa: CASSLGAAKQSQYF; CDR3nt: TGTGCCAGCAGTCTCGGGGCGGCGAAACAGTCGCAGTATTTT
j_gene: TRBJ1-2; abundance: few; d_gene: NA; v_gene: TRBV29-1; CDR3aa: CSVDGSGYTF; CDR3nt: TGCAGCGTGGACGGGTCTGGCTACACCTTC
j_gene: TRBJ1-2; abundance: NA; d_gene: NA; v_gene: TRBV6-5; CDR3aa: CASSYSEIGRGYGYTF; CDR3nt: TGTGCCAGCAGTTACTCGGAAATAGGAAGAGGATATGGCTACACCTTC
j_gene: TRBJ2-6; abundance: few; d_gene: NA; v_gene: TRBV5-1; CDR3aa: CASSPINGGPGANVLTF; CDR3nt: TGCGCCAGCAGCCCGATAAACGGGGGCCCTGGGGCCAACGTCCTGACTTTC
j_gene: TRBJ2-1; abundance: NA; d_gene: NA; v_gene: TRBV20-1; CDR3aa: CSARGRNEQFF; CDR3nt: TGCAGTGCTAGGGGGAGAAATGAGCAGTTCTTC
j_gene: TRBJ2-5; abundance: NA; d_gene: TRBD2; v_gene: TRBV7-2; CDR3aa: CASSPSGALGLETQYF; CDR3nt: TGTGCCAGCAGCCCGAGCGGGGCTTTGGGTTTGGAGACCCAGTACTTC
j_gene: TRBJ2-1; abundance: NA; d_gene: NA; v_gene: TRBV28; CDR3aa: CASSLTASSYNEQFF; CDR3nt: TGTGCCAGCAGTTTAACCGCCAGCTCCTACAATGAGCAGTTCTTC
j_gene: TRBJ2-1; abundance: few; d_gene: TRBD1; v_gene: TRBV29-1; CDR3aa: CSVPRGTGGWDEQFF; CDR3nt: TGCAGCGTTCCCCGTGGGACAGGGGGCTGGGATGAGCAGTTCTTC
j_gene: TRBJ1-2; abundance: NA; d_gene: NA; v_gene: TRBV12-3/TRBV12-4; CDR3aa: CASSLAVGKRNGYTF; CDR3nt: TGTGCCAGCAGTTTAGCCGTAGGGAAGAGGAATGGCTACACCTTC
j_gene: TRBJ2-3; abundance: NA; d_gene: NA; v_gene: TRBV10-3; CDR3aa: CAIRRQSTDTQYF; CDR3nt: TGTGCCATCAGGCGGCAGAGCACAGATACGCAGTATTTT